The clone carrying this TCR beta chain was found a few times. Each CDR3 protein gets one entry after TCRdb re-called the RACE reads with MiXCR. Here the sample spans approximately 110,000 distinct CDR3 sequences, approximately 10% being singletons. The sample's time point: patch test 1, 2 weeks after DPC sensitization. The sample's treatment: therapeutic diphenylcyclopropenone sensitization with weekly scalp DPC. The sample is drawn from a study of human T cells and chemical hapten exposure. The V gene end was trimmed by 4 bases and the J gene end by 5 bases; junction bases not matched to a gene: 4. Germline V gene data show CDR1 as SNHLY and CDR2 as FYNNEI. This CDR3 spans 15 amino acids.

The rearrangement links TRBV2 to TRBJ1-6, with TRBD1 matching over 8 bases. The TCR comes from a woman between 40 and 55 years old with alopecia areata. Some clones in this sample may be carry-over from other donors' samples. This sample comprised whole blood, obtained in connection with sensitization to the hapten diphenylcyclopropenone (DPC). This CDR3 reads CASSATGADNSPLHF. CDR3 bases: TGTGCCAGCAGTGCGACAGGGGCAGATAATTCACCCCTCCACTTT.